This T cell receptor (beta chain) comes out of a study of T-cell reconstitution after alpha-beta-depleted transplantation in children. The library targeted TCRbeta and was prepared with unique molecular identifiers. TCRdb re-derived calls from the PCR reads in MiXCR, one entry per CDR3 protein. The sample shows over 550,000 distinct CDR3 sequences, 10% to 13% of them seen only once. Per germline, CDR1 SGHAT and CDR2 FQNNGV. Trimming removed 2 bases at V and 2 bases at J, with 17 bases between. The CDR3 is 17 residues long. The chain carries TRBV11-2 and TRBJ2-3; a weak D match, TRBD2 (6 bases). The origin of this receptor is a human donor who donated a stem cell graft to a child with acute myeloid leukemia. The material was PBMCs from the stem cell graft donor, obtained from the stem cell graft. The chain's CDR3 is CASSLLTGVKNTDTQYF. CDR3 coding DNA: TGTGCCAGCAGCTTACTCACGGGAGTAAAAAACACAGATACGCAGTATTTT.